The rows below give T cell receptor beta chains drawn from one sample of a study of control samples from healthy donors and cancer patients. Profiling relied on immunoSEQ multiplex PCR, and the TCRdb table lists in-frame clones only, not all of them. The data hold 150,000 to 160,000 clones, with more than 85% observed a single time. The sequenced sample was blood. Receptors were obtained from a man aged 45-60 years in good health. Each CDR3 is given with its conserved first and last residue.

>TRBV25-1
CASSEEGRDSNQPQHF
>TRBV29-1
CSVPRRTGDYGYTF
>TRBV28
CASSLNGANEKLFF
>TRBV19
CASSIGIRSYGYTF
>TRBV12-3/TRBV12-4
CASSFMGEQFF
>TRBV15
CATSTTVAGAWEYF
>TRBV10-3
CAIIPDSGNEQFF
>TRBV18
CASRGQGGNQPQHF
>TRBV10-3
CAINHEGGPYGYTF
>TRBV5-5
CASSLPQGGETQYF
>TRBV6-5
CASSYGTSVETQYF
>TRBV29-1
CSAGQANYGYTF
>TRBV9
CASSVASRRTDTQYF
>TRBV18
CASSRTAGGYEQYF
>TRBV11-2
CASSPGLAGVQEQYF
>TRBV10-2
CASSEGWGAPRSYEQYF
>TRBV4-1
CASSALAVPSYEQYF
>TRBV12-3/TRBV12-4
CATGRGGVGKLFF
>TRBV3-1/TRBV3-2
CASSQELAGAREQYF
>TRBV7-9
CASSSRDRAHGYTF
>TRBV5-5
CASSSIPQGPSGTDTQYF
>TRBV6-5
CASSPGLAGFYEQYF
>TRBV4-2
CASSQGTGDPGELFF
>TRBV2
CASRDANTGELFF
>TRBV27
CASRDRKGYGYTF
>TRBV5-4
CASSLMSGGRNEQFF
>TRBV5-1
CASSLFGEYGYTF
>TRBV15
CATSRGRRVWQGGSYGYTF
>TRBV5-1
CASSLAGSGANVLTF
>TRBV5-1
CASSLVSSGSFNEQYF
>TRBV28
CASSRDGYEQYF
>TRBV4-2
CASSQDLAGFNEQFF
>TRBV14
CARPIRAGANVLTF
>TRBV19
CASSTRTGGWETQYF
>TRBV6-4
CASSDSRSGRRQFF
>TRBV14
CASSSRDRFPDTQYF
>TRBV5-4
CASSAQGADEQYF
>TRBV5-4
CASSRGDIGTNEKLFF
>TRBV3-1/TRBV3-2
CASSQEPYGYTF
>TRBV11-2
CASSLDRTGGRREKLFF
>TRBV28
CASSSLFPGELFF